This T cell receptor beta chain stems from a study of T cell repertoires in cytomegalovirus infection. General study results and limits: Within the response measured ex vivo, HLA-C-restricted CMV-specific TCR beta clonotypes were dominant.

Worth noting for this clonotype: Its antigen is still unknown.

TCRdb independently ran MiXCR on the reads; one entry per CDR3 protein. This sample carries about 680,000 distinct CDR3 sequences, approximately 24% of them seen once, and the ten largest clones take 8%. CDR3 length equals 14 residues. Germline V gene data show CDR1 as SGHDT and CDR2 as YYEEEE. V lost 4 bases to trimming and J lost 0 bases; unmatched junction nucleotides: 2. J is TRBJ1-2 and V is TRBV5-6, with 8 bases lining up with TRBD1. The sequence was obtained from a human donor in good health (CMV status not recorded). Some clones in this sample may be carry-over from other donors' samples. Sequenced: CD8+ T cells from PBMCs. This CDR3 is CASSQGASNYGYTF. Written as DNA, the CDR3 is TGTGCCAGCAGCCAGGGGGCGTCTAACTATGGCTACACCTTC.